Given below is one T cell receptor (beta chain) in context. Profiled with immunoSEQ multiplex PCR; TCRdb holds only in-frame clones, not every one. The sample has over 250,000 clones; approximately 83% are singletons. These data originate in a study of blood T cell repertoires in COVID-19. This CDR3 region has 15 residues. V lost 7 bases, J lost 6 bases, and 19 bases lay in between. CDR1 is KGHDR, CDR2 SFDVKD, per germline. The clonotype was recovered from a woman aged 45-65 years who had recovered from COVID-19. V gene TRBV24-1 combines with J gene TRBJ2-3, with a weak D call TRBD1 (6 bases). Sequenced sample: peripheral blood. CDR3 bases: TGTGCCACCAGGGGGGCAGGGGCCGGTGGGGATACGCAGTATTTT. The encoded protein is CATRGAGAGGDTQYF.